These 2 T cell receptor beta chains share one sample of origin, sequenced in a study of monozygotic twins with inflammatory bowel disease (dated by TCRdb to about 2019). The library was obtained by 5' RACE. These reads were obtained on an Illumina HiSeq 2500. TCRdb reprocessed the reads, and each CDR3 protein sequence is entered once, without DNA. This specimen's table enumerates about 110,000 distinct CDR3 sequences. The ten largest clones represent about an eighth of the sample. The sequenced sample consisted of blood. The receptors shown here come from a human donor with ulcerative colitis or Crohn's disease, or a healthy co-twin of an affected twin (not recorded which).

The V and J genes are TRBV5-6 and TRBJ1-5. There are 13 residues in the CDR3. Germline assignment: CDR1 SGHDT and CDR2 YYEEEE. CDR3 sequence: CASSIDRNQPQHF.

The gene calls are TRBV7-2 and TRBJ1-1; TCRdb gives TRBD1 as the D gene, but with no DNA this cannot be confirmed. This CDR3 contains 14 residues. Looked up from germline, CDR1 is SGHTA and CDR2 is FQGNSA. The CDR3 region is CASTPGQGETEAFF. The entire variable domain, with the rest obtained from reference TRBV7-2 and TRBJ1-1, is as follows: GAGVSQSPSNKVTEKGKDVELRCDPISGHTALYWYRQSLGQGLEFLIYFQGNSAPDKSGLPSDRFSAERTGGSVSTLTIQRTQQEDSAVYLCASTPGQGETEAFFGQGTRLTVV.